Below are 2 T cell receptor beta chains sequenced from a single sample in a study of blood T cells in healthy people across ages (dated by TCRdb to between 2015 and 2017). Receptors were amplified or captured by 5' RACE. These reads were obtained on an Illumina HiSeq 2500. The second PCR ran for roughly 7 to 11 cycles and used a J-beta primer mix along with a sample-barcoded 5' primer. TCRdb ran its own pipeline on the public reads, namely fastp trimming at Q25 and MiXCR clone calling, and kept in-frame beta chains. Each entry merges the rows of one CDR3 protein and shows their most common DNA and genes. This sample is represented by 790,000 or so distinct CDR3 sequences; around 45% of them were singletons. The ten most abundant clones make up 15% to 20% of the sample. What was sequenced was blood. Receptors were obtained from a man older than 75 in good health.

This clonotype was recorded once. The genes are TRBV7-2 and TRBJ2-5; D gene unclear. The V end was cut by 5 bases, the J end by 1 base, with 17 bases between. The CDR3 has 16 residues. The germline gives CDR1 SGHTA, CDR2 FQGNSA. In DNA form, the CDR3 reads TGTGCCAGCAGCGCGCGTTTACAAAAGGGCCAAGAGACCCAGTACTTC. Its translation: CASSARLQKGQETQYF.

The rearrangement joins TRBV29-1 to TRBJ2-3; 7 nucleotides match TRBD2. The junction had 5 bases not matched to a gene; V was cut back by 3 bases and J by 2 bases. The CDR3 is 14 residues long. CDR1 is SQVTM and CDR2 is ANQGSEA in the germline V gene. CDR3 sequence reads: CSVDSGANTDTQYF. CDR3 sequence (DNA): TGCAGCGTTGACAGCGGGGCCAACACAGATACGCAGTATTTT.